The clone carrying this TCR beta chain was recorded at least ten times. Its specificity is unknown. These data are taken from a study of metastatic and nonmetastatic thyroid tumors. The study's findings and limits: According to reports, the diversity of TCR beta was significantly higher in malignant thyroid tumors than in benign nodules, and this held in both blood and tumor samples.

TCRdb recomputed clones from the PCR reads via MiXCR. This sample has around 26,000 clones, with approximately 20% found just once. No treatment had been given to any patient before thyroid surgery. Germline V gene lookup returns CDR1 DFQATT and CDR2 SNEGSKA (reference sequence). The CDR3 totals 14 residues. With 2 bases removed from V and 13 bases from J, the gap between germline ends came to 23 bases. The chain recombines TRBV20-1 with TRBJ1-1, with D hard to call. The specimen was blood. This TCR came from a female donor with papillary thyroid cancer or a benign thyroid nodule (not recorded which). Some clones in this sample may be carry-over from other donors' samples. The DNA of the CDR3 is TGCAGTGCTAGAAACCCGGAAGACGGCATATCTGTTTTCTTT. It yields the protein CSARNPEDGISVFF.